The 10 T cell receptor beta chains below were found in one sample sequenced in a study of PD-1 blockade in classical Hodgkin lymphoma. Every patient experienced relapse after autologous stem cell transplantation, and brentuximab vedotin exposure varied. Here immunoSEQ multiplex PCR was the method, and the copy in TCRdb shows in-frame clones only, minus some. Among some 22,000 clones listed, over 65% were seen once. The sample was peripheral blood mononuclear cells (PBMCs), taken at baseline. Source of these receptors: a human donor with classical Hodgkin lymphoma.

The chain links TRBV10-2 to TRBJ2-6; the match to TRBD1 covers 8 bases. Trimming removed 7 bases from V and 2 bases from J; junction bases left unmatched: 1. The CDR3 spans 14 residues. Germline CDR1 reads WSHSY; CDR2 reads SAAADI. The DNA for the CDR3 is TGCGCCAGCACAGGGGGCGCTGGGGCCAACGTCCTGACTTTC. This sequence encodes CASTGGAGANVLTF.

This clone came up once. The chain recombines TRBV5-1 with TRBJ2-3; D remains ambiguous. V lost 5 bases and J 0 bases, leaving 19 bases between the germline ends. Germline V CDR1 and CDR2: SGHRS, YFSETQ. This CDR3 has 17 amino acids. CDR3 in DNA: TGCGCCAGCAGTGACTCCCGACTTTTCCTTAGCACAGATACGCAGTATTTT. Translating gives CASSDSRLFLSTDTQYF.

This clone was seen only a few times. This sequence joins TRBV12-5 and TRBJ2-1, with D hard to call. V lost 5 bases and J 11 bases, leaving 13 bases between the germline ends. The length of the CDR3 is 12 residues. Germline assignment: CDR1 LGHNT and CDR2 FRNRAP. CDR3 protein: CASGPTTRQQFF. The CDR3 bases are TGTGCTAGTGGTCCGACGACGCGGCAGCAGTTCTTC.

The CDR3 nucleotides are TGTGCCATCAGTGATCCGGGACTCTACCAGAATGAGCAGTACTTC. Translated, it gives CAISDPGLYQNEQYF. The chain combines TRBV10-3 with TRBJ2-7; tentatively, D is TRBD2 (6 bases). Germline V lookup: CDR1 ENHRY, CDR2 SYGVKD. The CDR3 spans 15 residues. The V end was cut by 3 bases, the J end by 7 bases, with 19 bases between.

The V and J genes are TRBV28 and TRBJ1-2; the D is unclear. The CDR3 consists of 13 residues. Trimming pared 7 bases from V and 9 bases from J, leaving 18 bases between. Looked up from germline, CDR1 is MDHEN and CDR2 is SYDVKM. The chain's CDR3 is CASIPTGVASYTF. CDR3 sequence (DNA): TGTGCCAGCATCCCGACCGGGGTTGCGAGCTACACCTTC.

The V gene is TRBV7-3, the J gene TRBJ1-1; D might be TRBD1 (6 bases). CDR3 length: 14 residues. Germline loops: CDR1 SGHTA, CDR2 FQGTGA. The V gene lost 0 bases and the J gene lost 4 bases, with 9 bases spanning the gap. The CDR3 DNA reads as TGTGCCAGCAGCTTAACAGGGGGTGTCACTGAAGCTTTCTTT. It translates to CASSLTGGVTEAFF.

The gene calls are TRBV4-3 and TRBJ2-5; D unclear. From germline, CDR1 is LGHNA and CDR2 YSLEER. The CDR3 spans 13 residues. V was pared by 6 bases and J by 0 bases, with 8 bases between. The CDR3 protein is CASSKIHQETQYF. As DNA, the CDR3 is TGCGCCAGCAGTAAGATCCACCAAGAGACCCAGTACTTC.

A few counts support this clone. CDR3 amino acids: CASSETESSGNTIYF. CDR3 DNA sequence: TGTGCCAGCAGTGAGACCGAGAGCTCTGGAAACACCATATATTTT. The V gene is TRBV4-2, the J gene TRBJ1-3; unclear D gene. This CDR3 contains 15 residues. The V gene lost 6 bases and the J gene lost 0 bases, with 12 bases spanning the gap. CDR1 is LGHNA, CDR2 YNFKEQ, per germline.

This clone was recorded a few times. The gene calls are TRBV28 and TRBJ1-1, with a possible D match to TRBD1 (5 bases). V was pared by 4 bases and J by 5 bases, with 14 bases between. CDR1 and CDR2 (germline): MDHEN, SYDVKM. The CDR3 loop spans 14 amino acids. CDR3 DNA sequence: TGTGCCAGCAGTTCTATGGGGGAGGGAACTGAAGCTTTCTTT. Its translation is CASSSMGEGTEAFF.

The V call is TRBV4-3, the J call TRBJ2-5; no firm D call. The V end was cut by 1 base, the J end by 4 bases, with 13 bases between. The CDR3 is 15 amino acids. Germline V CDR1 and CDR2: LGHNA, YSLEER. CDR3 in amino acids: CASSQANSLGETQYF. In DNA form, the CDR3 reads TGCGCCAGCAGCCAAGCTAACAGCCTAGGAGAGACCCAGTACTTC.